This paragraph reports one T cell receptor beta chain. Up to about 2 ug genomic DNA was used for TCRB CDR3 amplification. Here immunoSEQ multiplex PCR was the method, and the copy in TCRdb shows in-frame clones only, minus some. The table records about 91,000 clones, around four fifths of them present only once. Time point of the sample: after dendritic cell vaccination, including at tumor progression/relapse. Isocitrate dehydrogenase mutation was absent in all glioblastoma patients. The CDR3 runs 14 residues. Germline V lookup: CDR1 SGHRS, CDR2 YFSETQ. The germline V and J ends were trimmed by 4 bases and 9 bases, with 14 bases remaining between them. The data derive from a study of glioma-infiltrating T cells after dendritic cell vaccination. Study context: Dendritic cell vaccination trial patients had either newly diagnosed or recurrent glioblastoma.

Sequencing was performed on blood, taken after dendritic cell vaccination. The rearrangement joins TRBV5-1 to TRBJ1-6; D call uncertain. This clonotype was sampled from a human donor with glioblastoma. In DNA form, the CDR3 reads TGCGCCAGCAGCGTGGTATCGAGGCGTTCACCCCTCCACTTT. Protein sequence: CASSVVSRRSPLHF.